This TCR beta chain is drawn from a study of shared clonotypes between healthy human individuals. Study results and limitations: Clonotypes not shared had lower generation probabilities than those common to all four donors. Clonotype sharing across several donors was observed for around 4.8% of naive CD4 clonotypes. Sampling included only blood; tissue repertoires likely differ.

CDR1 and CDR2 from the germline V gene are SGHRS and YFSETQ. The V gene lost 0 bases and the J gene lost 4 bases, with 8 bases spanning the gap. The CDR3 totals 14 residues. In regard to this clone: Its antigen is currently unknown.

Original methodology: ImmunoSEQ gave junction-only sequences without quality scores, so filtering differed. Only in-frame clones appear in the TCRdb table, and some are missing; sequencing was by immunoSEQ multiplex PCR. The V and J calls and clone size come from that table; D and trimming were worked out from the DNA. The data show 2 million to 2.5 million clones, under 95% seen once. Material for sequencing was naive CD4+ T cells from PBMCs. Subset: CD45RA+ positively selected. The clonotype was recovered from a young man in good health. Some clones in this sample may be carry-over from other donors' samples. V is TRBV5-1 and J is TRBJ1-5; the D gene is possibly TRBD1 (5 bases). The CDR3 region has the DNA TGCGCCAGCAGCTTGGCAGGGTTAAATCAGCCCCAGCATTTT. It specifies CASSLAGLNQPQHF.